Listed here is a single T cell receptor (beta chain). Its matching antigen is unknown. CDR3 size: 13 residues. V was cut by 5 bases and J by 8 bases, with 18 bases left in between. The germline gives CDR1 GTSNPN, CDR2 SVGIG (reference sequence). The donors were members of the validation cohort comprising about 120 subjects, separate from the roughly 650-subject first cohort. This sample is part of a study of cytomegalovirus exposure and HLA in healthy donors. Study as a whole: The approximately 120 validation repertoires, a later analysis reported, used the same platform as the approximately 730 repertoires from the first cohort.

Sequencing was performed with immunoSEQ multiplex PCR; in TCRdb, only in-frame clones are kept and a portion is missing. This sample has roughly 250,000 clones, with around 87% found just once. Study outcomes and limitations: Rarity characterized most TCR sequences, yet some public TCRs appeared in many donors.

The gene calls are TRBV30 and TRBJ1-2, with a tentative D call TRBD1 (6 bases). This TCR derives from a woman aged 30 to 39 in good health and CMV-seropositive. The specimen sequenced was PBMCs. CDR3 region: CAWATTGLRGYTF. Written as DNA, the CDR3 is TGTGCCTGGGCTACCACAGGGTTGCGCGGCTACACCTTC.